This T cell receptor beta chain was observed in a study of cytomegalovirus exposure and HLA in healthy donors. Germline V gene sequence: CDR1 SGDLS, CDR2 YYNGEE. The CDR3 spans 14 residues. 60 Vbeta and 13 Jbeta primers were used in PCR. Here immunoSEQ multiplex PCR was the method, and the copy in TCRdb shows in-frame clones only, minus some. The table records approximately 120,000 clones, 60% to 85% of them present only once. Study-level findings and limits: The study designated fewer than 200 TCR beta chains cytomegalovirus-associated. A later analysis linked a missense variant in DCLRE1C to the trimming of TCR beta V and J genes.

Donors likely had unrecorded immune exposures despite being nominally healthy when sampled. With respect to this clone: Antigen specificity is unknown.

The TCR was taken from a female donor in good health and CMV-seronegative. This sequence joins TRBV9 and TRBJ2-5; 9 bases map to TRBD1. TRBJ2-7 matches the DNA end more closely, so the J call is doubtful. The sequenced sample was PBMCs. CDR3 in DNA: TGTGCCAGCAGCGTAGGGACAGGGGAATACGAGCAGTACTTC. Amino acid sequence: CASSVGTGEYEQYF.